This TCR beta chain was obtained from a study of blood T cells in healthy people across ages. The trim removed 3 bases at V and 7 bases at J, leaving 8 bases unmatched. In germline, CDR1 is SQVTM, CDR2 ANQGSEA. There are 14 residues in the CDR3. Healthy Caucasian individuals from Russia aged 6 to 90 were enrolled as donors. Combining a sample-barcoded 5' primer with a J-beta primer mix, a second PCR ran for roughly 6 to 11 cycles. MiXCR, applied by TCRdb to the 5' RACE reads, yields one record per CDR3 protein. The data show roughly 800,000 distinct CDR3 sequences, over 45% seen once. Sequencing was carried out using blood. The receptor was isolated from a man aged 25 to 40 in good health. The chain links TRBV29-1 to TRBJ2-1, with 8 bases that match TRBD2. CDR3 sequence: CSVDGGVGWNEQFF. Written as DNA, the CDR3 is TGCAGCGTTGACGGGGGGGTGGGGTGGAATGAGCAGTTCTTC.